This TCR beta chain was obtained from a study of T cell responses to AZD1222 COVID-19 vaccine. Study results and caveats: Baseline antibody screening turned up just a handful of seropositive AZD1222 recipients. Donor demographics were predominantly white British with a female majority; clonal diversity may be underestimated. Recipients of two AZD1222 doses showed rising Spike-specific TCR breadth and depth.

Repertoires were generated with immunoSEQ multiplex PCR, while TCRdb's copy carries only in-frame clones and drops some. This sample has 95,000 to 150,000 clones; about 90% occur once, and the top ten carry more than 13%. Deletions cut 0 bases from V and 5 bases from J, with 12 bases between. Germline lookup yields CDR1 SGHRS and CDR2 YFSETQ. The CDR3 totals 15 residues. A word on this clone: Its target is not known.

The TCR was taken from an adult in good health. This chain joins TRBV5-1 and TRBJ1-5, with D possibly matching TRBD1 (6 bases). The input for sequencing was peripheral blood, taken on day 0 of AZD1222 vaccination. For the CDR3, the DNA is TGCGCCAGCAGCTTGGCCCAGGGGATACATCAGCCCCAGCATTTT. Protein sequence: CASSLAQGIHQPQHF.